Each of the 16 T cell receptor beta chains below was sequenced from the same sample in a study of blood T cell repertoires in COVID-19. TCRdb's copy holds only in-frame clones and misses some; the assay was immunoSEQ multiplex PCR. The repertoire consists of roughly 700,000 clones, with about 90% occurring once and the leading ten covering roughly 0.25%. The material sequenced was peripheral blood. These receptor sequences come from a woman aged 18-30 years with acute or convalescent COVID-19.

CDR3 residues: CASSPSGGVPYEQYF. The DNA of the CDR3 is TGTGCCAGCAGCCCCTCGGGAGGGGTCCCCTACGAGCAGTACTTC. The chain is built from TRBV7-6 and TRBJ2-7; 8 bases map to TRBD2. The CDR3 is 15 residues long. The J segment lost 2 bases and the V segment lost 5 bases, leaving 8 bases of the junction unmatched. The germline V gene has CDR1 SGHVS and CDR2 FNYEAQ. The full variable domain, in which reference TRBV7-6 and TRBJ2-7 provide the parts outside the CDR3, is GAGVSQSPRYKVTKRGQDVALRCDPISGHVSLYWYRQALGQGPEFLTYFNYEAQQDKSGLPNDRFSAERPEGSISTLTIQRTEQRDSAMYRCASSPSGGVPYEQYFGPGTRLTVT.

The V and J genes are TRBV2 and TRBJ1-2; 7 bases fit TRBD1. The CDR3 covers 13 residues. Losses at the gene ends were 9 bases for V and 4 bases for J; bases not matched to a gene: 8. Germline CDR1 and CDR2: SNHLY and FYNNEI. CDR3 amino acids: CARRDRDPYGYTF. The CDR3 DNA sequence: TGTGCCAGACGAGACAGGGACCCCTATGGCTACACCTTC.

CDR3 sequence reads: CASSPGRGSGTEAFF. As DNA, the CDR3 is TGTGCCAGCTCACCGGGGCGGGGCTCGGGTACTGAAGCTTTCTTT. V is TRBV18 and J is TRBJ1-1; tentatively, D is TRBD1 (5 bases). This CDR3 has 15 amino acids. Trimming removed 3 bases from V and 5 bases from J, with 16 bases in between. Germline V gene sequence: CDR1 KGHSH, CDR2 LQKENI.

V usage is TRBV19 and J usage is TRBJ1-2; D may be TRBD1 (5 bases). There are 13 residues in the CDR3. V shed 7 bases and J shed 2 bases, with 11 bases lying between them. The germline CDR1 and CDR2 sequences are LNHDA and SQIVND (reference sequence). DNA for the CDR3: TGTGCCAGTACGGATAGGACAAACTATGGCTACACCTTC. Translating it yields CASTDRTNYGYTF. Combining the CDR3 with reference TRBV19 and TRBJ1-2 gives the whole variable domain DGGITQSPKYLFRKEGQNVTLSCEQNLNHDAMYWYRQDPGQGLRLIYYSQIVNDFQKGDIAEGYSVSREKKESFPLTVTSAQKNPTAFYLCASTDRTNYGYTFGSGTRLTVV.

The chain employs TRBV4-1 and TRBJ2-7; 9 nucleotides align to TRBD1. The CDR3 is made up of 16 amino acids. Germline CDR1 is MGHRA and CDR2 is YSYEKL. J was trimmed by 2 bases and V by 2 bases; bases with no gene match: 7. The CDR3 bases are TGCGCCAGCAGCCAATTCCAGGACAGGGGAGCCTACGAGCAGTACTTC. Amino acids: CASSQFQDRGAYEQYF.

This clone has only one observation. This chain connects TRBV4-1 to TRBJ2-2, with D possibly matching TRBD1 (6 bases). Trimming took off 0 bases at V and 4 bases at J, with 12 bases between the two ends. The CDR3 contains 16 residues. The germline V gene has CDR1 MGHRA and CDR2 YSYEKL. CDR3 coding DNA: TGCGCCAGCAGCCAAGATCGGAGGACAGCCACCGGGGAGCTGTTTTTT. This encodes CASSQDRRTATGELFF.

In nucleotides, the CDR3 is TGCGCCAGCAGCTACTTAAACCAAGGAAACACCATATATTTT. Encoded protein: CASSYLNQGNTIYF. This rearrangement joins TRBV5-1 to TRBJ1-3; D ambiguous. The CDR3 extends over 14 amino acids. V was clipped by 3 bases and J by 4 bases, with 11 bases between them. Germline V gene lookup returns CDR1 SGHRS and CDR2 YFSETQ.

The V call is TRBV27, the J call TRBJ1-1; 9 bases align to TRBD1. V lost 1 base to trimming and J lost 3 bases; unmatched junction nucleotides: 3. The CDR3 is made up of 15 amino acids. CDR1 MNHEY and CDR2 SMNVEV come from the germline V gene (reference sequence). CDR3 loop: CASSLWGTGYTEAFF. The CDR3 nucleotides are TGTGCCAGCAGTTTATGGGGGACAGGGTACACTGAAGCTTTCTTT.

This clone has a single count. The chain is built from TRBV12-3 or TRBV12-4 and TRBJ2-1; 9 bases are a match to TRBD2. The CDR3 has 13 residues. Losses at the gene ends were 3 bases for V and 9 bases for J; bases not matched to a gene: 3. CDR3: CASSFGTSTEQFF. The CDR3 region has the DNA TGTGCCAGCAGTTTCGGGACTAGCACTGAGCAGTTCTTC.

The chain has TRBV7-2 and TRBJ2-6, with 7 positions matching TRBD1. This CDR3 is 15 amino acids long. V lost 7 bases to trimming and J lost 0 bases; unmatched junction nucleotides: 3. CDR1 and CDR2 from the germline V gene are SGHTA and FQGNSA. This CDR3 is CASKGQNSGANVLTF. The CDR3 coding sequence is TGTGCCAGCAAGGGACAGAACTCTGGGGCCAACGTCCTGACTTTC.

V is TRBV11-2 and J is TRBJ2-7; TRBD1 aligns across 8 bases. The CDR3 is 14 residues long. In germline, CDR1 is SGHAT, CDR2 FQNNGV. With V trimmed by 1 base and J by 4 bases, 3 bases remained unmatched. The CDR3 sequence is CASSLGTGQYEQYF. The CDR3 DNA follows: TGTGCCAGCAGCTTAGGGACAGGGCAATACGAGCAGTACTTC.

DNA of the CDR3: TGTGCCACCAGCGGGGAAACAGATACGCAGTATTTT. It specifies CATSGETDTQYF. The chain joins TRBV24-1 to TRBJ2-3; a possible D gene is TRBD2 (5 bases). V shed 7 bases and J shed 3 bases, with 7 bases lying between them. The CDR3 runs to 12 residues. Germline V gives CDR1 KGHDR, CDR2 SFDVKD.

There are a few counts of this clone. V is TRBV28 and J is TRBJ2-3, with 10 bases fitting TRBD1. The CDR3 sequence is 16 residues long. Germline CDR1 and CDR2: MDHEN and SYDVKM. V was pared by 1 base and J by 11 bases, with 12 bases of the junction left unmatched. CDR3 residues: CASSLSPGTGVRGQYF. CDR3 DNA sequence: TGTGCCAGCAGTTTATCGCCCGGGACAGGGGTAAGAGGGCAGTATTTT.

J is TRBJ2-1 and V is TRBV4-3, with D perhaps matching TRBD1 (6 bases). The CDR3 consists of 16 residues. Germline CDR1 reads LGHNA; CDR2 reads YSLEER. Trimming stripped 1 base from V and 2 bases from J, with 12 bases between. The CDR3 DNA reads TGCGCCAGCAGCCAAGTTCCTAGGGGGACCTACAATGAGCAGTTCTTC. Translated, it gives CASSQVPRGTYNEQFF.

This clone was found once. V and J are TRBV6-5 and TRBJ2-7; the D gene is possibly TRBD1 (5 bases). V gave up 6 bases and J gave up 2 bases, with 11 bases separating them. Germline loops: CDR1 MNHEY, CDR2 SVGAGI. The CDR3 runs 13 residues. In DNA form, the CDR3 reads TGTGCCAGCAGGAAAGGGGCTACCTACGAGCAGTACTTC. Protein product: CASRKGATYEQYF.

The V gene is TRBV6-5, the J gene TRBJ1-1; the D gene is possibly TRBD1 (5 bases). The CDR3 runs to 14 residues. Germline CDR1 and CDR2: MNHEY and SVGAGI. The V end was cut by 6 bases, the J end by 4 bases, with 15 bases between. For the CDR3, the DNA is TGTGCCAGCAGGGTGACAGAGGCCAGCACTGAAGCTTTCTTT. Translating it yields CASRVTEASTEAFF.